These T cell receptor beta chains were read from a single sample in a study of cytomegalovirus exposure and HLA in healthy donors. Assay used: immunoSEQ multiplex PCR; TCRdb lists only in-frame clones, some missing. The table has more than 85,000 clones, roughly 90% seen once. Sequencing used PBMCs. The receptors here all came from a woman in her twenties or thirties in good health and CMV-seropositive. CDR3s leave out the opening cysteine and the closing phenylalanine or tryptophan.

10 TRBJ1-1 TRBV29-1 SVVGTGGEAF
10 TRBJ2-1 TRBV19 ASRSEQHEQF
16 TRBJ2-3 TRBV6-1 ASSAGWGSGGYTDTQY
11 TRBJ1-1 TRBV11-2 ATATMGLTEAF
12 TRBJ2-7 TRBV5-1 ASSPTSGNDEQY
12 TRBJ2-2 TRBV11-2 ASSVTGVPGELF
12 TRBJ2-2 TRBV6-1 ASSEDEGTGELF
12 TRBJ2-3 TRBV19 ASSSGRPADTQY
11 TRBJ1-3 TRBV7-2 ASSRNQGNTIY
12 TRBJ1-2 TRBV7-9 ASTGVQGAEGYT
11 TRBJ1-5 TRBV18 ASSPSSNQPQH
11 TRBJ2-1 TRBV11-3 ASSYGQGNEQF
10 TRBJ2-1 TRBV5-6 ASSSDSHEQF
13 TRBJ2-1 TRBV11-2 ASSLNERGVNEQF
13 TRBJ1-5 TRBV5-6 ASSLRGETNQPQH
13 TRBJ2-7 TRBV11-2 ASSFQLAESYEQY
13 TRBJ2-5 TRBV5-4 ASSLVGGNPGTQY
12 TRBJ2-1 TRBV10-3 AISESITRDEQF
10 TRBJ1-2 TRBV4-3 ASSQRNYGYT
13 TRBJ2-5 TRBV4-1 ASSPLERGGETQY
11 TRBJ1-6 TRBV7-3 ASSAQYNSPLH
14 TRBJ2-7 TRBV5-8 ASSLGTLSLSYEQY
13 TRBJ2-7 TRBV5-4 ASSWTSGRVGEQY
11 TRBJ1-5 TRBV6-4 ASSADSNQPQH
11 TRBJ1-1 TRBV4-3 ASSKDRNTEAF
12 TRBJ1-4 TRBV6-1 ASSRRQGDEKLF
12 TRBJ2-7 TRBV10-1 ASSEGLADYEQY
14 TRBJ2-1 TRBV10-3 AISESGGVSYNEQF
14 TRBJ2-1 TRBV29-1 SVGLLSGRAENEQF
10 TRBJ2-1 TRBV11-2 ASSKPGLQAF
14 TRBJ2-7 TRBV9 ASSVAASVSSYEQY
15 TRBJ2-5 TRBV27 ASYGGQGHDQGGTQY
13 TRBJ2-3 TRBV13 ASSRGQGGTDTQY
12 TRBJ1-3 TRBV5-6 ASEYRGLGNTIY
10 TRBJ2-3 TRBV2 ASRAGTDTQY
11 TRBJ2-3 TRBV13 ASSLRGGDTQY
14 TRBJ2-3 TRBV11-2 ASSLEGRRGTDTQY
10 TRBJ2-3 TRBV28 ASSLSTDTQY
12 TRBJ1-2 TRBV5-8 ASSLGSGNYGYT
11 TRBJ2-1 TRBV2 ASSSEAYNEQF
13 TRBJ1-6 TRBV28 ASRSPQGRGSPLH
16 TRBJ2-6 TRBV6-7 ASGRSGRLYSGANVLT
14 TRBJ2-1 TRBV19 ASSLIRTSGGNEQF